This record looks at one TCR beta chain sequence and its context. As originally analysed: Amplifying reference gene primers gave estimates of nucleated cell counts. Assay: immunoSEQ multiplex PCR; the TCRdb copy retains only in-frame clones and omits some. That table gives V, J and clone size, and the DNA gave D and trimming. The sample has around 130,000 clones; less than 90% are singletons. The data belong to a study of blood T cell repertoires in COVID-19. Study-wide context: COVID-19 samples collected from the United States, Italy and Spain covered acute and convalescent phases. Sources were T cells, B-cell-depleted T cells, or PBMCs; the material itself was cDNA or gDNA.

Participant ages covered about 18 to 90 years across about two dozen US areas. V lost 0 bases and J lost 5; bases outside the gene matches: 7. Germline CDR1 is MGHRA and CDR2 is YSYEKL. This CDR3 spans 17 amino acids. The sample consisted of PBMCs or T cells enriched from blood (not recorded which). The chain carries TRBV4-1 and TRBJ2-4, with 10 bases matching TRBD2. The sequence derives from a young man who had recovered from COVID-19. The CDR3 loop is CASSQEGAGGPENIQYF. Here the CDR3 DNA reads TGCGCCAGCAGCCAAGAAGGAGCGGGAGGGCCTGAAAACATTCAGTACTTC.